This entry concerns a single T cell receptor (beta chain). No antigen is known for it. This sample was taken from a study of T cell responses to AZD1222 COVID-19 vaccine. Germline CDR1 reads SGHNT; CDR2 reads YYREEE (reference sequence). V was shortened by 4 bases and J by 1 base, with 17 bases between the two germline ends. This CDR3 is 16 amino acids long. Clones were read by immunoSEQ multiplex PCR, and TCRdb kept only the in-frame ones, dropping some. The repertoire holds about 130,000 clones, with about 91% as singletons. Study-level results: Scientists sampled the repertoires only once the peak T cell response had passed. Clonal diversity may have been underestimated, and the donors were mostly white British, with more females than males. CD4 TCRs covered the whole spike, strongest at regions 160-218 and 743-854. Recipients of AZD1222 seropositive at baseline numbered only 5 or 6.

The source of this sequence is an adult who received the AZD1222 COVID-19 vaccine. Sequenced here: peripheral blood, sampled 28 days after the second AZD1222 dose. V usage is TRBV5-4 and J usage is TRBJ1-1; D is perhaps TRBD1 (5 bases). The CDR3 nucleotides read TGTGCCAGCAGCCTGATGCAGGGCGGGGGGAACACTGAAGCTTTCTTT. Translated, it gives CASSLMQGGGNTEAFF.